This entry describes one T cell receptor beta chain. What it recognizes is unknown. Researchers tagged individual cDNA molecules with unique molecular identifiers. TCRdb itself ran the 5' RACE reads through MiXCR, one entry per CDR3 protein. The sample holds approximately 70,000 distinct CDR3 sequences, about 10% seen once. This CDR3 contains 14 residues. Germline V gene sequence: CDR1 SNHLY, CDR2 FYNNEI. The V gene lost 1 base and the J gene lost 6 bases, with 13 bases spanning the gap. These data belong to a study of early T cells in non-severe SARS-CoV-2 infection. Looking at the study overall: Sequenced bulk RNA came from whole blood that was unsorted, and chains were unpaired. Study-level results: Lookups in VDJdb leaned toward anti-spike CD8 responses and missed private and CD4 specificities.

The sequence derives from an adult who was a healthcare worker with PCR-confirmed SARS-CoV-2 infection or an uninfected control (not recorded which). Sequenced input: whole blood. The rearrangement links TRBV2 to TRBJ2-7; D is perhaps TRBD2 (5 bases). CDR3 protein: CASSEVGAALEQYF. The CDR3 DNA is TGTGCCAGCAGTGAAGTCGGAGCGGCTCTCGAGCAGTACTTC.